This record concerns one TCR beta chain sequence. The antigen remains undetermined. The CDR3 runs to 16 residues. Between the trimmed V and J ends, which lost 4 bases and 7 bases, there was a span of 21 bases. The V gene's germline CDR1 is SGHRS and CDR2 YFSETQ. The data stem from a study of T-cell memory formation after mild COVID-19. Study observations and caveats: Clonal second-wave expansions that peaked on day 37 had unconfirmed SARS-CoV-2 specificity.

MiXCR, run by TCRdb on the 5' RACE reads, gives a single entry per CDR3 protein. The data contain about 250,000 distinct CDR3 sequences, over 15% of them singletons. The receptor was isolated from an adult woman who had mild COVID-19 (a few samples of this study predate the infection). Cell type and time point are not known. What was sequenced was PBMCs or a T cell subset sorted from them (not recorded which). The chain combines TRBV5-1 with TRBJ2-1, with D possibly being TRBD2 (7 bases). For the CDR3, the DNA is TGCGCCAGCAGCACCAAGAACGGGGGGCCTCGGAATGAGCAGTTCTTC. Translating gives CASSTKNGGPRNEQFF.